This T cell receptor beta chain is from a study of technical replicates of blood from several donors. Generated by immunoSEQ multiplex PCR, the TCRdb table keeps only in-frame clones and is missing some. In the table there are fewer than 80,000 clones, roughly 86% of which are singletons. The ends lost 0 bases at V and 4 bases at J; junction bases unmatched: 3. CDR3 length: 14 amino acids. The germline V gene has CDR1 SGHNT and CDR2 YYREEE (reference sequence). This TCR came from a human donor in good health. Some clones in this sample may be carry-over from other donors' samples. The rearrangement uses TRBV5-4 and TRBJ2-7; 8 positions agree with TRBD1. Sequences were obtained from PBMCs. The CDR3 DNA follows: TGTGCCAGCAGCTTGGGACAGGGGTATTACGAGCAGTACTTC. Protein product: CASSLGQGYYEQYF. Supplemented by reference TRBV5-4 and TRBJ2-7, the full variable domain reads ETGVTQSPTHLIKTRGQQVTLRCSSQSGHNTVSWYQQALGQGPQFIFQYYREEENGRGNFPPRFSGLQFPNYSSELNVNALELDDSALYLCASSLGQGYYEQYFGPGTRLTVT.